This T cell receptor beta chain was identified in a study of persistence of HIV-infected CD4 T cells. The CDR3 covers 14 residues. V was cut by 10 bases and J by 4 bases, with 19 bases left in between. Germline V CDR1 and CDR2: MNHEY, SVGAGI. An overlapping HIV-1 Gag peptide pool stimulated these cells at approximately 0.91 ug/peptide/mL. Responding CD4+ T cells were sorted by upregulation of both CD40 ligand and CD69. Donors were HIV-1-infected adults who began suppressive ART during chronic infection. Details on this clone: Its matching antigen is unknown.

The libraries were made with immunoSEQ version 4 in survey mode. TCRdb keeps only in-frame clones here, not all; method: immunoSEQ multiplex PCR. The sample includes about 32,000 clones, around 70% of them seen just once. The sample consisted of CD4+ T cells sorted from PBMCs after 18-hour stimulation, taken from a patient who received antiretroviral therapy. The source is an adult man with HIV who was CMV-seropositive. The chain combines TRBV6-5 with TRBJ2-5; the D gene is possibly TRBD2 (6 bases). CDR3 sequence: CATGGAPARETQYF. DNA of the CDR3: TGTGCCACCGGAGGGGCGCCAGCAAGAGAGACCCAGTACTTC.